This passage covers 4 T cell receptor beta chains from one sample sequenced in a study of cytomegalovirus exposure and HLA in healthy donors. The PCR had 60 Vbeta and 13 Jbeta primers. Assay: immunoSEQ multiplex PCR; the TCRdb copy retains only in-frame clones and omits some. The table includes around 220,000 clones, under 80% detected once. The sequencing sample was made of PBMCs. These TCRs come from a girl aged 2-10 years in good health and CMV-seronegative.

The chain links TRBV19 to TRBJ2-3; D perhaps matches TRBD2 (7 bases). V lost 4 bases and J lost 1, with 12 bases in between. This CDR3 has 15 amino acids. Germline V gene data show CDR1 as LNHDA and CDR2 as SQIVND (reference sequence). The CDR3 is CASSKRGGGTDTQYF. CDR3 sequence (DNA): TGTGCCAGTAGTAAGAGGGGGGGCGGCACAGATACGCAGTATTTT.

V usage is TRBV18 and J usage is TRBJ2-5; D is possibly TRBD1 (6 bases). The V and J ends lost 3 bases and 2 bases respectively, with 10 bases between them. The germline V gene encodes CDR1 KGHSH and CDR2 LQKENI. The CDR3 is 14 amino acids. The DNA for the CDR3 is TGTGCCAGCTCACCGGGGGCAGCACAAGAGACCCAGTACTTC. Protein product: CASSPGAAQETQYF.

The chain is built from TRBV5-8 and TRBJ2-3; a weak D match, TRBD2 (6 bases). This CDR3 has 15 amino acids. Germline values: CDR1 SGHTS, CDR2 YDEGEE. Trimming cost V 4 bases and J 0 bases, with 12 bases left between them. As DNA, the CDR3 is TGTGCCAGCAGCCTCCTCCTAGCGAGCACAGATACGCAGTATTTT. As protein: CASSLLLASTDTQYF.

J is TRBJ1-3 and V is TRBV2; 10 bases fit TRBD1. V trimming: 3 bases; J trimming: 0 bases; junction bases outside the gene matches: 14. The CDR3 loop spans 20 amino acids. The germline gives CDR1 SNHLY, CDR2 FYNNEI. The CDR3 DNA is TGTGCCAGCAGTGAGTGGACCCCGGGACAGGGGATGAGCTCTGGAAACACCATATATTTT. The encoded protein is CASSEWTPGQGMSSGNTIYF.